Here is one TCR beta chain with its context. The specificity of this receptor is unknown. No base qualities exist here, and no much larger clone lies one base off it. The germline V gene (reference sequence) specifies WNHNN as CDR1 and SYGVQD as CDR2. Spanning cysteine to phenylalanine, the CDR3 consists of 13 amino acids. The kept DNA is CDR3 alone, 39 bases in frame from the first base. Trimming removed 2 bases from V and 1 base from J, leaving 6 bases between the germline ends. The library was produced with the immunoSEQ multiplex PCR assay. The paper's data handling went like this. To diagnose cytomegalovirus status from the catalog of TCR beta chain sequences, a statistical classification framework was built. TCRdb holds this immuneACCESS table with in-frame rearrangements only. Some clones are missing; in checked studies, unresolved V genes explain under half, and the rest has no known cause. D and trimming come from the DNA, and the V and J calls and clone size come from that table. This sample gives about 160,000 clones in total; approximately 81% of them show up just once. In total, the top ten clones hold more than 8.5% of the sample.

This sample was included in a study of cytomegalovirus exposure and HLA in healthy donors listed by TCRdb under 2017. Regarding the research as a whole: A later analysis indicated that the 120 validation repertoires were generated on the platform also employed for the approximately 670 repertoires of the first cohort. The study aimed to test whether cataloging public T cell receptors could reveal signatures of past pathogen exposure. Along with the approximately 600-subject first cohort, a separate validation cohort of around 120 different subjects was used. The study combined high-throughput TCR immunosequencing, statistical association of individual TCRs with disease status, and machine learning to predict cytomegalovirus infection status.

The donors were included in the validation cohort of 130 or so subjects, a group kept apart from the roughly 700-subject first cohort. Results the study describes overall, beyond this receptor: The classifier was reported to diagnose cytomegalovirus status with high specificity and sensitivity in both the original and validation cohorts. Of the cluster scores, around 95% were above 0 in a later analysis, which found that TCRs clustered in the first cohort also tended to co-occur in the approximately 110 validation repertoires. A total of 150 to 200 TCR beta chains were listed by the study as associated with cytomegalovirus. The authors suggested that the approach could potentially be generalized to other disease states and immunological phenotypes. Most TCR sequences were seen in very few donors, while some public TCRs were found in many individuals. A later analysis lacked HLA typing for the validation cohort, so it scored co-occurrence in that cohort across all 120 or so repertoires. In vitro tests confirmed that a few of the cytomegalovirus-associated TCR beta chains recognize cytomegalovirus antigens.

The sequenced material came from PBMCs. Here the chain combines TRBV10-1 and TRBJ2-7, with the identity of the D gene unclear. The source of this sequence is a man aged 25-45 years in good health and CMV-seropositive. The CDR3 protein: CASSEAGSYEQYF. The nucleotide sequence reads TGCGCCAGCAGTGAGGCCGGTTCCTACGAGCAGTACTTC.